This T cell receptor (beta chain) was profiled in a study of cytomegalovirus exposure and HLA in healthy donors. Turning to the study itself: A preliminary data release comprised about 85 million unique TCRs obtained from HLA-typed donors. The Caucasian-associated ancestry cluster held over 65% of approximately 400 genotyped donors.

Study-level findings and limits: CMV antigen specificity was confirmed in vitro for a few CMV-associated chains.

A note on this clone: What it binds is unknown.

This PCR relied on a set of 60 Vbeta primers and 13 Jbeta primers. Measured with immunoSEQ multiplex PCR; TCRdb has only the in-frame clones, and not every one. This sample carries roughly 130,000 clones, roughly 84% of them seen once, and the ten largest clones take under 2%. Germline V CDR1 and CDR2: MDHEN, SYDVKM. The CDR3 contains 16 residues. V was clipped by 5 bases and J by 2 bases; unmatched bases: 10. The rearrangement uses TRBV28 and TRBJ2-7, with TRBD1 identical over 9 bases. The TCR comes from a boy younger than 18 in good health and CMV-seronegative. Material: PBMCs. The CDR3 region is CASSNRRDRVPYEQYF. CDR3 DNA: TGTGCCAGCAGTAATCGCCGGGACAGGGTCCCCTACGAGCAGTACTTC.